These 26 T cell receptor beta chains were sequenced from one sample in a study of T cell changes during pregnancy in multiple sclerosis. Produced via immunoSEQ multiplex PCR; TCRdb's table is partial and in-frame only. The sample lists tens of thousands of clones, about 88% occurring once. Sequenced material: peripheral blood, taken after pregnancy. These receptors were obtained from a female donor with multiple sclerosis, enrolled in a pregnancy study.

The CDR3 spells CASSFDMLRGATEAFF. In DNA form, the CDR3 reads TGTGCCAGCAGCTTTGATATGCTTCGGGGGGCCACTGAAGCTTTCTTT. The rearrangement links TRBV7-2 to TRBJ1-1; TRBD1 is a possible D gene (6 bases). The CDR3 extends over 16 amino acids. In germline, CDR1 is SGHTA, CDR2 FQGNSA. Trimming removed 3 bases from V and 4 bases from J, with 18 bases in between.

This chain uses TRBV7-8 with TRBJ1-3; possible D gene TRBD1, 6 bases. This CDR3 comprises 16 residues. Trimming cost V 7 bases and J 0 bases, with 16 bases left between them. Germline V CDR1 and CDR2: SGHVS, FQNEAQ. The CDR3 sequence is CASTPTTGNSGNTIYF. The CDR3, as DNA: TGTGCCAGCACCCCAACGACAGGCAACTCTGGAAACACCATATATTTT.

This clone was recorded only once. The V call is TRBV29-1, the J call TRBJ1-4; 8 bases are shared with TRBD1. The CDR3 runs 13 residues. V lost 6 bases, J lost 6 bases, and 6 bases stayed unmatched. The V gene's germline CDR1 is SQVTM and CDR2 ANQGSEA. The CDR3 DNA reads TGCAGCGTCTACGGACAGGGAGATGAAAAACTGTTTTTT. Translating it yields CSVYGQGDEKLFF. The full variable domain, in which reference TRBV29-1 and TRBJ1-4 provide the parts outside the CDR3, is SAVISQKPSRDICQRGTSLTIQCQVDSQVTMMFWYRQQPGQSLTLIATANQGSEATYESGFVIDKFPISRPNLTFSTLTVSNMSPEDSSIYLCSVYGQGDEKLFFGSGTQLSVL.

V is TRBV21-1 and J is TRBJ2-7; the DNA was not compared with TRBD2, the D call given in the table. TRBV21-1 is designated a pseudogene. CDR3 size: 14 residues. CDR3 bases: TGTGCCAGCAGCAAAGGCCGCGGGTCCTACGAGCAGTACTTC. It translates to CASSKGRGSYEQYF.

The rearrangement uses TRBV6-1 and TRBJ1-5; 7 nucleotides align to TRBD1. Germline V lookup: CDR1 MNHNS, CDR2 SASEGT. CDR3 length equals 14 residues. V gave up 1 base and J gave up 6 bases; unmatched junction bases: 3. CDR3 sequence: CASSEGGGPQPQHF. The CDR3 DNA is TGTGCCAGCAGTGAAGGAGGGGGCCCTCAGCCCCAGCATTTT.

The chain recombines TRBV11-3 with TRBJ1-2; 9 nucleotides align to TRBD1. V was pared by 10 bases and J by 8 bases, with 14 bases of the junction left unmatched. The CDR3 length is 14 residues. Looked up from germline, CDR1 is SGHNT and CDR2 is YENEEA. The chain's CDR3 is CAIIMGGTGLGYTF. In nucleotides, the CDR3 is TGTGCCATCATTATGGGGGGGACAGGGCTCGGCTACACCTTC.

V is TRBV11-2 and J is TRBJ2-1; TRBD2 agrees at 7 bases. The CDR3 totals 17 residues. CDR1 and CDR2 from the germline V gene are SGHAT and FQNNGV. Trimming took 2 bases from V and 0 from J; bases not matched to a gene: 7. This CDR3 is CASSLTAGTSSYNEQFF. CDR3 nucleotides: TGTGCCAGCAGCTTAACAGCGGGGACCAGCTCCTACAATGAGCAGTTCTTC. Filled out from reference TRBV11-2 and TRBJ2-1, the complete variable domain reads EAGVAQSPRYKIIEKRQSVAFWCNPISGHATLYWYQQILGQGPKLLIQFQNNGVVDDSQLPKDRFSAERLKGVDSTLKIQPAKLEDSAVYLCASSLTAGTSSYNEQFFGPGTRLTVL.

The V and J genes are TRBV6-5 and TRBJ1-1; TRBD1 aligns across 9 bases. J lost 3 bases, V lost 5 bases, and 4 bases had no gene match. The CDR3 has 14 residues. Per the germline V gene, CDR1 is MNHEY and CDR2 is SVGAGI. The chain's CDR3 is CASSPGTGYTEAFF. CDR3 DNA sequence: TGTGCCAGCAGTCCCGGGACAGGGTACACTGAAGCTTTCTTT.

Remarks on this clone: At the DNA level, this CDR3 is encoded by other sequences in the same sample as well. The chain couples TRBV7-2 to TRBJ2-5, with a weak D call TRBD2 (7 bases). The germline gives CDR1 SGHTA, CDR2 FQGNSA. The CDR3 is 13 amino acids. Trimming cost V 3 bases and J 5 bases, with 10 bases left between them. This CDR3 is CASSFGGQETQYF. The CDR3 coding sequence is TGTGCCAGCAGCTTCGGGGGGCAGGAGACCCAGTACTTC.

The chain has TRBV7-9 and TRBJ2-1; TRBD2 might be the D (7 bases). V shed 3 bases and J shed 7 bases, with 13 bases lying between them. Germline values: CDR1 SEHNR, CDR2 FQNEAQ (reference sequence). This CDR3 region has 14 residues. CDR3 sequence (DNA): TGTGCCAGCAGCTTTACGGGGGGCGGGAATGAGCAGTTCTTC. It codes for CASSFTGGGNEQFF.

This clone has a single count. This chain joins TRBV5-6 and TRBJ2-7, with a possible D match to TRBD2 (6 bases). Germline CDR1 SGHDT, CDR2 YYEEEE. The CDR3 loop spans 13 amino acids. Trimming removed 4 bases at V and 6 bases at J, with 14 bases between. The CDR3 loop is CASSHQGGREQYF. The CDR3 bases are TGTGCCAGCAGCCACCAGGGAGGTCGCGAGCAGTACTTC.

CDR3 DNA sequence: TGTGCCAGCAGCGGCCGGGACAGGGGGTACTTC. Protein product: CASSGRDRGYF. The chain joins TRBV9 to TRBJ2-5, with 10 bases matching TRBD1. With 3 bases clipped from V and 13 bases from J, the junction kept 3 bases outside the gene matches. CDR3 length equals 11 residues. Looked up from germline, CDR1 is SGDLS and CDR2 is YYNGEE.

The CDR3 DNA reads as TGTGCCTGGATGGCTCCGGGACAGGGAAAAAATTCACCCCTCCACTTT. Translation gives CAWMAPGQGKNSPLHF. The chain recombines TRBV30 with TRBJ1-6; TRBD1 matches at 9 bases. This CDR3 spans 16 amino acids. V lost 4 bases and J lost 7; bases outside the gene matches: 11. Germline lookup yields CDR1 GTSNPN and CDR2 SVGIG (reference sequence).

The rearrangement uses TRBV19 and TRBJ1-1; 7 bases fit TRBD1. Trimming at V came to 7 bases and at J to 5 bases, leaving 7 bases not matched to a gene. CDR1 and CDR2 (germline): LNHDA, SQIVND (reference sequence). The CDR3 totals 13 residues. CDR3 nucleotides: TGTGCCAGTATGTGGACAGGAGAGACTGAAGCTTTCTTT. Residues: CASMWTGETEAFF.

This chain joins TRBV29-1 and TRBJ1-4, with TRBD1 matching over 9 bases. Germline CDR1 SQVTM, CDR2 ANQGSEA. V lost 4 bases to trimming and J lost 3 bases; unmatched junction nucleotides: 9. The CDR3 has 16 amino acids. CDR3 nucleotide sequence: TGCAGCGTTGGACCGGGGACAGGGTTCGCTAATGAAAAACTGTTTTTT. It codes for CSVGPGTGFANEKLFF. Variable domain in full (rest from reference TRBV29-1 and TRBJ1-4): SAVISQKPSRDICQRGTSLTIQCQVDSQVTMMFWYRQQPGQSLTLIATANQGSEATYESGFVIDKFPISRPNLTFSTLTVSNMSPEDSSIYLCSVGPGTGFANEKLFFGSGTQLSVL.

The genes are TRBV7-9 and TRBJ2-1; 9 nucleotides agree with TRBD1. The CDR3 is 18 residues long. Germline V CDR1 and CDR2: SEHNR, FQNEAQ (reference sequence). J was trimmed by 6 bases and V by 5 bases; bases with no gene match: 17. The chain's CDR3 is CASSRPYQQGALSNEQFF. The CDR3 nucleotides are TGTGCCAGCAGCCGGCCCTATCAACAGGGGGCCCTATCCAATGAGCAGTTCTTC. Filled out from reference TRBV7-9 and TRBJ2-1, the complete variable domain reads DTGVSQNPRHKITKRGQNVTFRCDPISEHNRLYWYRQTLGQGPEFLTYFQNEAQLEKSRLLSDRFSAERPKGSFSTLEIQRTEQGDSAMYLCASSRPYQQGALSNEQFFGPGTRLTVL.

This sequence joins TRBV5-1 and TRBJ2-7; a possible D gene is TRBD2 (5 bases). Germline values: CDR1 SGHRS, CDR2 YFSETQ. V lost 4 bases, J lost 6 bases, and 20 bases lay in between. There are 15 residues in the CDR3. The CDR3 loop is CASSPGGGLSPEQYF. DNA of the CDR3: TGCGCCAGCAGCCCCGGAGGAGGCCTGAGTCCCGAGCAGTACTTC.

The chain recombines TRBV30 with TRBJ2-2; 7 nucleotides agree with TRBD1. Trimming cost V 3 bases and J 4 bases; bases outside gene matches: 5. The CDR3 has 14 amino acids. From germline, CDR1 is GTSNPN and CDR2 SVGIG (reference sequence). CDR3 nucleotide sequence: TGTGCCTGGAGAAGACAGGGTCGCACCGGGGAGCTGTTTTTT. Its protein is CAWRRQGRTGELFF.

This chain joins TRBV7-2 and TRBJ2-5, with 8 nucleotides matching TRBD1. With 6 bases clipped from V and 5 bases from J, the junction kept 11 bases outside the gene matches. The CDR3 runs 15 residues. CDR1 is SGHTA and CDR2 is FQGNSA in the germline V gene. CDR3 residues: CASSRQGAPGETQYF. CDR3 DNA: TGTGCCAGCAGTAGGCAGGGGGCCCCGGGGGAGACCCAGTACTTC.

V is TRBV11-3 and J is TRBJ2-7; 11 positions agree with TRBD2. Unmatched junction bases numbered 4, after V lost 1 base and J lost 5 bases. Germline V gene lookup returns CDR1 SGHNT and CDR2 YENEEA. This CDR3 contains 15 residues. CDR3 amino acids: CASSLGSGGAHEQYF. The CDR3, as DNA: TGTGCCAGCAGCTTAGGTAGCGGGGGGGCCCACGAGCAGTACTTC.

The chain is built from TRBV5-5 and TRBJ2-1, with 9 positions matching TRBD1. V lost 4 bases and J lost 2; bases outside the gene matches: 10. The CDR3 runs 17 residues. CDR1 and CDR2 (germline): SGHKS, YYEKEE (reference sequence). CDR3 sequence: CASSLGPGQGPYNEQFF. For the CDR3, the DNA is TGTGCCAGCAGCCTAGGACCGGGACAGGGACCCTACAATGAGCAGTTCTTC.

V usage is TRBV10-2 and J usage is TRBJ1-2; 7 bases are shared with TRBD1. Per germline, CDR1 WSHSY and CDR2 SAAADI. The CDR3 totals 13 residues. V lost 6 bases, J lost 6 bases, and 7 bases stayed unmatched. The CDR3 here is CASRDRVWDGYTF. CDR3 DNA sequence: TGCGCCAGCAGAGACAGGGTTTGGGATGGCTACACCTTC.

This CDR3 reads CASSPGTSHDEQYF. The CDR3 DNA is TGCGCCAGCAGCCCCGGGACTAGCCATGACGAGCAGTACTTC. The chain is built from TRBV4-1 and TRBJ2-7, with 9 bases that match TRBD2. The CDR3 is made up of 14 amino acids. Per the germline V gene, CDR1 is MGHRA and CDR2 is YSYEKL. V lost 4 bases, J lost 5 bases, and 6 bases stayed unmatched.

J is TRBJ2-2 and V is TRBV6-5, with 7 bases matching TRBD2. The CDR3 has 15 amino acids. Germline CDR1 MNHEY, CDR2 SVGAGI. The trim removed 2 bases at V and 4 bases at J, leaving 4 bases unmatched. The CDR3 nucleotides read TGTGCCAGCAGTTACCGCGGGAGTAGCACCGGGGAGCTGTTTTTT. Protein sequence: CASSYRGSSTGELFF.

V gene TRBV6-5 combines with J gene TRBJ2-7, with D hard to call. Trimming stripped 5 bases from V and 0 bases from J, with 11 bases between. CDR3 size: 14 residues. Germline assignment: CDR1 MNHEY and CDR2 SVGAGI. The CDR3 loop reads CASSLGYSSYEQYF. CDR3 nucleotide sequence: TGTGCCAGCAGTCTCGGTTACAGCTCCTACGAGCAGTACTTC.

This clone was seen a single time. The V and J genes are TRBV27 and TRBJ1-1, with TRBD1 as a possible D gene (5 bases). The CDR3 has 14 residues. Germline CDR1 and CDR2: MNHEY and SMNVEV (reference sequence). The V end was cut by 5 bases, the J end by 4 bases, with 14 bases between. CDR3 DNA sequence: TGTGCCAGCAGTCCCTTGGGGGGGGTCACTGAAGCTTTCTTT. Protein sequence: CASSPLGGVTEAFF.